This T cell receptor beta chain is from a study of blood T cell repertoires in COVID-19. Study-level information: Sites in the United States, Italy and Spain provided acute and convalescent COVID-19 samples.

Participant-reported clinical history was the basis for cohort assignment. Trimming cost V 3 bases and J 4 bases; bases outside gene matches: 3. Germline V lookup: CDR1 MDHEN, CDR2 SYDVKM. This CDR3 is 15 amino acids long. Original processing notes: By means of reference gene primer amplification, nucleated cell counts were estimated. Clones were sequenced by immunoSEQ multiplex PCR, and TCRdb holds only the in-frame ones, with some missing. D and trimming were read from the DNA, whereas the V and J calls and clone size are those reported in that table. There are a few hundred thousand clones in the sample; 88% occur only once, and 1% lies in the top ten.

Sequencing used PBMCs or T cells enriched from blood (not recorded which). V is TRBV28 and J is TRBJ1-4; TRBD1 agrees at 9 bases. The origin of this receptor is a woman aged 30 to 39 who had recovered from COVID-19. CDR3 sequence reads: CASSLTGGYNEKLFF. CDR3 DNA sequence: TGTGCCAGCAGTTTGACAGGGGGATATAATGAAAAACTGTTTTTT.